The rows below give T cell receptor beta chains drawn from one sample of a study of blood T cell repertoires in COVID-19. Repertoires were generated with immunoSEQ multiplex PCR, while TCRdb's copy carries only in-frame clones and drops some. The sample consists of 90,000 to 120,000 clones, roughly 85% of them appearing once. Sequencing used PBMCs or T cells enriched from blood (not recorded which). Receptors were obtained from a woman aged 45-60 years who had recovered from COVID-19. The CDR3 runs from the conserved cysteine through the conserved F or W. D genes are given only for firm matches. Clone size is shown for a subset of rows, as once, few, many or a class of expanded clone.

J gene	D gene	V gene	clone size	CDR3 DNA	CDR3 protein
TRBJ2-7	TRBD2	TRBV4-1	.	TGCGCCAGCAGCTCGGCACAGGGACTAGCGGGAGCCCTCTCCTACGAGCAGTACTTC	CASSSAQGLAGALSYEQYF
TRBJ2-7	.	TRBV5-1	few	TGCGCCAGCAGCTTGGAACAGGAGCAGTACTTC	CASSLEQEQYF
TRBJ2-3	.	TRBV5-1	.	TGCGCCAGCAGCTTGGTCGGGGGGCGAACAGATACGCAGTATTTT	CASSLVGGRTDTQYF
TRBJ2-3	TRBD1	TRBV6-5	.	TGTGCCAGCACCCCGGACAGGGGGACAGATACGCAGTATTTT	CASTPDRGTDTQYF
TRBJ2-3	.	TRBV28	.	TGTGCCAGCAGTTTTTTGTCTATGGCAGATACGCAGTATTTT	CASSFLSMADTQYF
TRBJ2-2	TRBD1	TRBV7-9	.	TGTGCCAGCAGCTCTGTGACAGGGGGGCCCGGGGAGCTGTTTTTT	CASSSVTGGPGELFF
TRBJ1-2	.	TRBV28	.	TGTGCCAGCAGTTCACAGGTTCGGGGCTACACCTTC	CASSSQVRGYTF
TRBJ1-1	.	TRBV25-1	.	TGTGCCAGCAGCCCGGGACAGAACACTGAAGCTTTCTTT	CASSPGQNTEAFF
TRBJ1-1	.	TRBV7-9	.	TGTGCCAGCAGCTTTTCCCACTCGGGTACTGAAGCTTTCTTT	CASSFSHSGTEAFF
TRBJ1-6	.	TRBV30	few	TGTGCCTGTCGGGTGGGTAATTCACCCCTCCACTTT	CACRVGNSPLHF
TRBJ2-7	.	TRBV5-1	.	TGCGCCAGCAGCTTGAGTGCAGGGTACTACGAGCAGTACTTC	CASSLSAGYYEQYF
TRBJ2-5	TRBD1	TRBV9	once	TGTGCCAGCAGCTGGGGGACAGACCAAGAGACCCAGTACTTC	CASSWGTDQETQYF
TRBJ2-7	TRBD2	TRBV11-2	.	TGTGCCAGCACCCGGGGGGGGCCCCACGAGCAGTACTTC	CASTRGGPHEQYF
TRBJ2-7	.	TRBV27	.	TGTGCCAGCAGTTTCAGGGTATATTCCTACGAGCAGTACTTC	CASSFRVYSYEQYF
TRBJ2-1	TRBD1	TRBV9	.	TGTGCCAGCAGCGTAGGGACAGGGCGGTCTAATGAGCAGTTCTTC	CASSVGTGRSNEQFF
TRBJ2-3	TRBD1	TRBV6-6	.	TGTGCCAGCCAGGGACAGGTAACCCGCACAGATACGCAGTATTTT	CASQGQVTRTDTQYF
TRBJ2-3	TRBD2	TRBV5-1	.	TGCGCCAGCAGCTCATCTCAAGTCGGGGGGGCGAATACGCAGTATTTT	CASSSSQVGGANTQYF
TRBJ1-6	.	TRBV12-3/TRBV12-4	.	TGTGCCAGCGGGACTAAAACCAAGTCACCCCTCCACTTT	CASGTKTKSPLHF
TRBJ1-2	TRBD1	TRBV5-1	.	TGCGCCAGCAGCCCCGGGGACAGGGAGGACTATGGCTACACCTTC	CASSPGDREDYGYTF
TRBJ2-2	TRBD2	TRBV7-6	.	TGTGCCAGCAGCCCCCAGGTAGCGGGAGCTTTCGTCGGGGAGCTGTTTTTT	CASSPQVAGAFVGELFF
TRBJ2-3	TRBD2	TRBV19	.	TGTGCCAGTAGTGACCGCGCAGGGAGGGTAACAGATACGCAGTATTTT	CASSDRAGRVTDTQYF
TRBJ1-5	TRBD1	TRBV28	.	TGTGCCAGCAGACCAACCCGAAATACAGGGGAGTGGCAGCCCCAGCATTTT	CASRPTRNTGEWQPQHF
TRBJ1-1	TRBD1	TRBV6-5	few	TGTGCCAGCAGAGGACAGGGGGCGGGGAGCACTGAAGCTTTCTTT	CASRGQGAGSTEAFF
TRBJ2-1	TRBD2	TRBV2	.	TGTGCCAGCAAACTCACCCGGTCGGGGACTAGCTTATACAATGAGCAGTTCTTC	CASKLTRSGTSLYNEQFF
TRBJ2-2	TRBD2	TRBV11-3	.	TGTGCCAGCAGCTTAGTTAGCGGGAAGAACACCGGGGAGCTGTTTTTT	CASSLVSGKNTGELFF
TRBJ2-1	TRBD1	TRBV28	.	TGTGCCAGCAGTTTAGGGACAGGGGGCGCGTTTTACAATGAGCAGTTCTTC	CASSLGTGGAFYNEQFF
TRBJ2-1	.	TRBV29-1	.	TGCAGCGTGGATAGCGGAACCCCCCGCGGTTATGAGCAGTTCTTC	CSVDSGTPRGYEQFF
TRBJ2-2	.	TRBV9	.	TGTGCCAGCAGCGTAAAAGTCCAGGTGGAGAACACCGGGGAGCTGTTTTTT	CASSVKVQVENTGELFF
TRBJ1-4	.	TRBV5-4	.	TGTGCCAGCAGCCCGGGGGACTTTAATGAAAAACTGTTTTTT	CASSPGDFNEKLFF
TRBJ2-2	TRBD2	TRBV9	.	TGTGCCAGCAGCCCTCAGGCGGGGGTACCAAACACCGGGGAGCTGTTTTTT	CASSPQAGVPNTGELFF
TRBJ2-3	TRBD1	TRBV7-6	few	TGTGCCAGCAACCTGTGGGGACAGCGCACAGATACGCAGTATTTT	CASNLWGQRTDTQYF
TRBJ2-5	.	TRBV19	.	TGTGCCAGTAGTATCCGGGGCCAAGAGACCCAGTACTTC	CASSIRGQETQYF
TRBJ2-3	TRBD2	TRBV10-3	.	TGTGCCATCAGTGAGTCGGCTAGCGGGAGGGCAGATACGCAGTATTTT	CAISESASGRADTQYF
TRBJ2-5	.	TRBV11-2	.	TGTGCCAGCAGCTTAGATACTAGCCGGGAGACCCAGTACTTC	CASSLDTSRETQYF
TRBJ2-3	TRBD2	TRBV3-1/TRBV3-2	once	TGTGCCAGCAGCTTACGGACTAGGCCCTCCACAGATACGCAGTATTTT	CASSLRTRPSTDTQYF
TRBJ1-4	TRBD1	TRBV19	.	TGTGCCAGTAGTGGGCCGGGACAGAGTGAAAAACTGTTTTTT	CASSGPGQSEKLFF
TRBJ2-2	.	TRBV11-2	.	TGTGCCAGCAGCTTAGGCAGGCTGAACACCGGGGAGCTGTTTTTT	CASSLGRLNTGELFF
TRBJ1-5	TRBD1	TRBV24-1	.	TGTGCCACCAGTGACGAACGACAGGGCAGCAATCAGCCCCAGCATTTT	CATSDERQGSNQPQHF
TRBJ1-6	.	TRBV10-2	.	TGCGCCAGCAGGTCGTCCTCAGACCGCGGGAGCTCCTATAATTCACCCCTCCACTTT	CASRSSSDRGSSYNSPLHF
TRBJ2-7	TRBD1	TRBV28	.	TGTGCCAGCAGTTTCCACCGGGACAGGCCTTCCTACGAGCAGTACTTC	CASSFHRDRPSYEQYF
TRBJ1-1	TRBD1	TRBV4-2	.	TGTGCCAGCAGCCACCCGGGACAGGTGAACACTGAAGCTTTCTTT	CASSHPGQVNTEAFF
TRBJ1-1	.	TRBV28	.	TGTGCCAGCAGCACGGACAGGAACACTGAAGCTTTCTTT	CASSTDRNTEAFF
TRBJ1-6	TRBD1	TRBV5-1	.	TGCGCCAGCAGCTTGGTAGGGGGCGCATATTCACCCCTCCACTTT	CASSLVGGAYSPLHF
TRBJ2-5	TRBD1	TRBV5-1	few	TGCGCCAGCAGCTCGGGACAGGGGCTAAAAGAGACCCAGTACTTC	CASSSGQGLKETQYF
TRBJ2-3	TRBD1	TRBV29-1	once	TGCAGCGTTGGGACCGGGACAGTCACAGATACGCAGTATTTT	CSVGTGTVTDTQYF
TRBJ1-3	.	TRBV19	.	TGTGCCAGTAACCCGACAGTCTCTGGAAACACCATATATTTT	CASNPTVSGNTIYF
TRBJ1-2	.	TRBV5-6	.	TGTGCCAGCAGCCCTCCTAGGGGGTTATTTGGTGGCTACACCTTC	CASSPPRGLFGGYTF
TRBJ2-5	.	TRBV7-6	.	TGTGCCAGCAGCCCGCGGTACGGAGAGACCCAGTACTTC	CASSPRYGETQYF
TRBJ2-2	TRBD2	TRBV5-5	.	TGTGCCAGCAGCTTGGCGGGGAGGGACACCGGGGAGCTGTTTTTT	CASSLAGRDTGELFF
TRBJ2-7	TRBD2	TRBV28	.	TGTGCCCTCGGGACTAGCGGCTCCTACGAGCAGTACTTC	CALGTSGSYEQYF
TRBJ2-7	.	TRBV21-1	.	TGTGCCAGCAGCAAATGGCGGGGGCTGGGCTCCTACGAGCAGTACTTC	CASSKWRGLGSYEQYF
TRBJ2-6	.	TRBV18	.	TGTGCCAGCTCACCACGAACGTCCCCAGGTGGGGCCAACGTCCTGACTTTC	CASSPRTSPGGANVLTF
TRBJ2-2	.	TRBV28	.	TGTGCCAGCACAACGAGGGGAGGCACCGGGGAGCTGTTTTTT	CASTTRGGTGELFF
TRBJ2-5	.	TRBV5-8	.	TGTGCCAGCAGCCTCGCGGGGCCGGGGCGGGACCAGTACTTC	CASSLAGPGRDQYF
TRBJ2-3	TRBD1	TRBV19	.	TGTGCCAGTTCCTATCCTGGGACAGGGGGCACAGATACGCAGTATTTT	CASSYPGTGGTDTQYF
TRBJ2-3	.	TRBV19	.	TGTGCCAGTAGTATAGGAGCCACAGATACGCAGTATTTT	CASSIGATDTQYF
TRBJ1-4	.	TRBV28	.	TGTGCCAGCAGTTTATCCCCACAGGTCGATACGACTAATGAAAAACTGTTTTTT	CASSLSPQVDTTNEKLFF
TRBJ1-2	.	TRBV6-6	.	TGTGCCAGCAGAAGACCCCAGGATGGCTACACCTTC	CASRRPQDGYTF
TRBJ1-4	.	TRBV5-1	.	TGCGCCAGCAGCCCCGGGGGTCTTAACCCTCCTAATGAAAAACTGTTTTTT	CASSPGGLNPPNEKLFF